The 18 T cell receptor beta chains listed next were all sequenced from one sample in a study of T cells in Graves' hyperthyroidism and ophthalmopathy (dated by TCRdb to the late 2010s). Libraries were prepared through multiplex PCR. This sample was sequenced with an Illumina HiSeq 2000. Amplification of TCR beta CDR3 regions was carried out from RNA transcripts. The first round of RT-PCR for the TCR CDR3 was performed with the HTBI primer set and the Qiagen OneStep RT-PCR kit. TCRdb reprocessing: public reads trimmed at Q25 with fastp, clones called with MiXCR, in-frame beta chains kept. Rows with a matching CDR3 protein are joined into one entry that keeps the most common DNA and genes. The sample table lists about 460,000 distinct CDR3 sequences, 20% to 25% of them with a count of one. The top ten clones comprise approximately 49% of the sample. Sample: blood. These receptors were collected from a woman in her seventies with Graves' ophthalmopathy.

The V gene is TRBV24-1, the J gene TRBJ2-7; D may be TRBD1 or TRBD2 (5 bases each). V was pared by 5 bases and J by 7 bases, with 8 bases between. The CDR3 runs to 11 residues. Germline loops: CDR1 KGHDR, CDR2 SFDVKD. The CDR3 nucleotides are TGTGCCACCAGTGGGGGACGAGAGCAGTACTTC. Its protein product is CATSGGREQYF.

V gene TRBV10-1 combines with J gene TRBJ2-7, with 10 bases aligning to TRBD1. V dropped 6 bases and J dropped 7; count of bases not matched to a gene: 6. The germline CDR1 and CDR2 sequences are WNHNN and SYGVQD (reference sequence). The CDR3 runs to 13 residues. CDR3 sequence reads: CASSRDRGEEQYF. The CDR3 nucleotides are TGCGCCAGCAGCCGGGACAGGGGCGAAGAGCAGTACTTC.

This clonotype was seen a handful of times. The chain has TRBV11-3 and TRBJ1-1; D not certain. Deletions cut 0 bases from V and 0 bases from J, with 8 bases between. The germline CDR1 and CDR2 sequences are SGHNT and YENEEA. The CDR3 is made up of 15 amino acids. This chain's CDR3 is CASSLDNGLNTEAFF. CDR3 DNA: TGTGCCAGCAGCTTAGATAACGGGCTGAACACTGAAGCTTTCTTT.

The chain combines TRBV10-3 with TRBJ2-3; 10 bases map to TRBD1. This CDR3 comprises 14 residues. CDR1 and CDR2 from the germline V gene are ENHRY and SYGVKD. Losses at the gene ends were 6 bases for V and 5 bases for J; bases not matched to a gene: 5. The CDR3 protein is CAIRGDRGRDTQYF. CDR3 in DNA: TGTGCCATCAGGGGGGACAGGGGCCGAGATACGCAGTATTTT.

This clonotype has a count of ten or more. The chain is built from TRBV7-8 and TRBJ1-1; no clear D gene. The V gene's germline CDR1 is SGHVS and CDR2 FQNEAQ. This CDR3 spans 17 amino acids. V was clipped by 0 bases and J by 0 bases, with 14 bases between them. In DNA, the CDR3 is TGTGCCAGCAGCTTAGCTGCACGGCTATTCATGAACACTGAAGCTTTCTTT. Its translation is CASSLAARLFMNTEAFF. Drawing the rest from reference TRBV7-8 and TRBJ1-1, the complete variable domain is GAGVSQSPRYKVAKRGQDVALRCDPISGHVSLFWYQQALGQGPEFLTYFQNEAQLDKSGLPSDRFFAERPEGSVSTLKIQRTQQEDSAVYLCASSLAARLFMNTEAFFGQGTRLTVV.

The rearrangement uses TRBV29-1 and TRBJ1-2; D might be TRBD1 (5 bases). The V end lost 6 bases, the J end lost 4 bases, and 12 bases lay between the germline ends. The CDR3 is 12 residues long. CDR1 SQVTM and CDR2 ANQGSEA come from the germline V gene. CDR3 residues: CSVWEGLYGYTF. The CDR3 bases are TGCAGCGTCTGGGAGGGGCTCTATGGCTACACCTTC. The full variable domain, rest sourced from reference TRBV29-1 and TRBJ1-2, is SAVISQKPSRDICQRGTSLTIQCQVDSQVTMMFWYRQQPGQSLTLIATANQGSEATYESGFVIDKFPISRPNLTFSTLTVSNMSPEDSSIYLCSVWEGLYGYTFGSGTRLTVV.

This chain links TRBV2 with TRBJ2-5; D might be TRBD1 or TRBD2, each matching 5 bases. CDR3 length: 13 residues. The V end was cut by 6 bases, the J end by 5 bases, with 13 bases between. CDR1 and CDR2 (germline): SNHLY, FYNNEI. CDR3 in DNA: TGTGCCAGCAGGGACACTAGTGGTGAGACCCAGTACTTC. This translates into CASRDTSGETQYF.

This clonotype was detected many times. V is TRBV7-3 and J is TRBJ1-2, with TRBD1 identical over 7 bases. The CDR3 length is 17 residues. Trimming at V came to 5 bases and at J to 6 bases, leaving 18 bases not matched to a gene. Germline V gene sequence: CDR1 SGHTA, CDR2 FQGTGA. This CDR3 is CASSRTGTDRLLDGYTF. In DNA form, the CDR3 reads TGTGCCAGCAGCCGCACCGGGACAGATAGGTTGTTGGATGGCTACACCTTC. Full variable domain (remainder filled in from reference TRBV7-3 and TRBJ1-2): GAGVSQTPSNKVTEKGKYVELRCDPISGHTALYWYRQSLGQGPEFLIYFQGTGAADDSGLPNDRFFAVRPEGSVSTLKIQRTERGDSAVYLCASSRTGTDRLLDGYTFGSGTRLTVV.

The chain couples TRBV20-1 to TRBJ2-1; 10 bases are shared with TRBD2. V was clipped by 3 bases and J by 7 bases; unmatched bases: 6. The CDR3 loop spans 14 amino acids. CDR1 is DFQATT and CDR2 is SNEGSKA in the germline V gene (reference sequence). The CDR3 region has the DNA TGCAGTGCTAGCCCACTAGCGGGAAAAAATGAGCAGTTCTTC. It codes for CSASPLAGKNEQFF.

The chain carries TRBV7-2 and TRBJ2-1; D perhaps matches TRBD1 (5 bases). This CDR3 is 14 amino acids long. The V gene's germline CDR1 is SGHTA and CDR2 FQGNSA. The V gene lost 1 base and the J gene lost 2 bases, with 6 bases spanning the gap. CDR3 sequence reads: CASSLGTPYNEQFF. Here the CDR3 DNA reads TGTGCCAGCAGCTTAGGGACACCCTACAATGAGCAGTTCTTC.

This clonotype was counted at least ten times. The J gene is TRBJ2-3, the V gene TRBV28, with 8 bases identical to TRBD2. The V gene's germline CDR1 is MDHEN and CDR2 SYDVKM. The CDR3 contains 16 residues. With 4 bases clipped from V and 6 bases from J, the junction kept 12 bases outside the gene matches. Written as DNA, the CDR3 is TGTGCCAGCAGTTCCTTGGGGACTAGGCAATTGGATACGCAGTATTTT. The encoded protein is CASSSLGTRQLDTQYF.

The chain recombines TRBV6-2 or TRBV6-3 with TRBJ1-1; the match to TRBD1 covers 7 bases. The germline V gene has CDR1 MNHEY and CDR2 SVGEGT. V shed 0 bases, J shed 9 bases, and the junction held 7 bases outside the gene matches. This CDR3 spans 14 amino acids. CDR3 amino acids: CASSYSRQGVKAFF. The CDR3 bases are TGTGCCAGCAGTTACTCGAGACAGGGCGTCAAAGCTTTCTTT.

The sample holds a few counts of this clonotype. The chain employs TRBV19 and TRBJ2-7; 7 positions match TRBD2. Germline V lookup: CDR1 LNHDA, CDR2 SQIVND (reference sequence). The CDR3 loop spans 14 amino acids. The J segment lost 2 bases and the V segment lost 1 base, leaving 2 bases of the junction unmatched. The CDR3 sequence: CASSIGSGTYEQYF. As DNA, the CDR3 is TGTGCCAGTAGTATAGGAAGCGGGACCTACGAGCAGTACTTC.

This clonotype was detected only a few times. The chain joins TRBV27 to TRBJ2-7; maybe TRBD1 (5 bases). This CDR3 contains 14 residues. V was cut by 5 bases and J by 2 bases, with 13 bases left in between. Germline loops: CDR1 MNHEY, CDR2 SMNVEV (reference sequence). The CDR3 coding sequence is TGTGCCAGCAGTCCCCCCAGGGCCCCCTACGAGCAGTACTTC. Translation gives CASSPPRAPYEQYF.

This clonotype was seen more than once but under ten times. One end of the junction does not line up with germline, which may come from a read error. The J gene is TRBJ2-1, the V gene TRBV5-1; tentatively, D is TRBD1 or TRBD2 (5 bases each). Germline V gene data show CDR1 as SGHRS and CDR2 as YFSETQ. The CDR3 covers 15 residues. CDR3 sequence (DNA): TGTGCCAGCGTACCCCGGGACCATCTTCCCAATGAGCAGTTCTTC. Protein product: CASVPRDHLPNEQFF.

This clonotype has a handful of counts. The chain joins TRBV18 to TRBJ2-5, with no clear D. Germline-derived CDR1 and CDR2 are KGHSH and LQKENI. The ends were cut back, 4 bases at V and 9 bases at J, with 15 bases in the middle. This CDR3 is 13 amino acids long. This chain's CDR3 is CASSQASQRAQYF. CDR3 coding DNA: TGTGCCAGCTCACAAGCCAGCCAACGGGCCCAGTACTTC.

This clonotype was seen ten or more times. The J gene is TRBJ1-1, the V gene TRBV20-1, with D possibly TRBD1 on 5 matching bases. This CDR3 region has 13 residues. V shed 5 bases and J shed 1 base, with 11 bases lying between them. Germline V gives CDR1 DFQATT, CDR2 SNEGSKA (reference sequence). CDR3 sequence reads: CSAPAGQNTEAFF. CDR3 nucleotide sequence: TGCAGTGCTCCCGCAGGGCAGAACACTGAAGCTTTCTTT.

The chain joins TRBV11-2 to TRBJ2-1; 7 positions match TRBD2. V dropped 7 bases and J dropped 2; count of bases not matched to a gene: 5. Germline CDR1 reads SGHAT; CDR2 reads FQNNGV. The CDR3 covers 14 residues. The CDR3 loop is CASTLSGTYNEQFF. The CDR3 nucleotides are TGTGCCAGCACTTTAAGCGGGACCTACAATGAGCAGTTCTTC. The variable domain in full, with the rest retrieved from reference TRBV11-2 and TRBJ2-1, is EAGVAQSPRYKIIEKRQSVAFWCNPISGHATLYWYQQILGQGPKLLIQFQNNGVVDDSQLPKDRFSAERLKGVDSTLKIQPAKLEDSAVYLCASTLSGTYNEQFFGPGTRLTVL.